This T cell receptor (beta chain) comes out of a study of blood T cell repertoires in COVID-19 (dated by TCRdb to between 2020 and 2021). As for the study more broadly: Samples covering the acute and convalescent phases of COVID-19 were provided by collaborators in the United States, Italy and Spain. The samples were drawn from the first 160 participants of the ongoing ImmuneRACE study and from 1,254 subjects provided by 6 global collaborators. Where available, HLA class I and class II types were obtained from metadata supplied by the sample provider rather than from assay-based typing. The material from the prospective study consisted of cDNA or gDNA derived from T cells, B-cell-depleted T cells, or PBMCs. The repertoires were released in a freely available public database intended as a resource for research on the immune response to SARS-CoV-2. Deeply sampled blood TCRbeta repertoires from subjects exposed to, actively infected with, or recovered from COVID-19 were included in the dataset. Sample metadata almost always included a de-identified subject ID, COVID-19 status, age in years and sex.

In regard to this clone: It lacks a known antigen. Base quality data are lacking; no much larger clone is found one base away.

The collaborating institutions used their own protocols to collect whole blood in K2EDTA tubes. Collaborator samples were shipped for TCRbeta analysis as frozen whole blood, isolated PBMCs, or DNA extracted from either sample type. The CDR3 runs 16 amino acids, cysteine and phenylalanine included. Only CDR3 DNA is held: 48 bases, read in frame from base 1. From a lookup of the germline V gene (reference sequence), CDR1 and CDR2 are LNHDA and SQIVND. The V end loses 3 bases and the J end loses 8 bases, and a stretch of 22 bases separates them. The study at large found these results: How much clinical and demographic metadata was included differed by source and by participant, and the metadata was provided uncurated.

TCRbeta CDR3 regions were amplified from genomic DNA by means of the immunoSEQ Assay, a bias-controlled multiplex PCR. In the paper's pipeline: Nucleated cell counts per sample were estimated from amplification of reference gene primers within the assay. To quantify the absolute abundance of each unique TCRbeta CDR3 rearrangement, sequence reads were collapsed and filtered. Productive Simpson clonality was computed per sample as the square root of Simpson's diversity index over productive rearrangements. The immuneACCESS repertoire file appears here via TCRdb, limited to in-frame rearrangements. These files lack a portion of the clones; in checked studies, under half of the deficit traces to unresolved V genes, and the cause of the others is not known. V and J calls and clone size come straight from that table; D and trimming were deduced from the DNA. The table for this sample lists 240,000 or so clones; approximately 87% of them were counted only once. Under 6.5% of the sample is in the top ten clones.

The sequencing input was peripheral blood. The chain is assembled from TRBV19 and TRBJ1-2; TRBD1 could be the D gene, as 6 bases match. This receptor was identified in a man between 60 and 75 years old with acute or convalescent COVID-19. The CDR3 sequence is CASSILQGKGPYGYTF. The DNA is TGTGCCAGTAGTATTCTCCAGGGGAAGGGCCCCTACGGCTACACCTTC.